Only a few counts were recorded for the clone carrying this T cell receptor beta chain. Some clones are missing from TCRdb's copy, which holds only in-frame ones; the method was immunoSEQ multiplex PCR. Of 300,000 to 350,000 clones in the sample, about 88% were seen once. CDR3 length: 10 residues. Per the germline V gene, CDR1 is SGHRS and CDR2 is YFSETQ. With 0 bases removed from V and 14 bases from J, the gap between germline ends came to 8 bases. The data derive from a study of blood T cell repertoires in COVID-19. J is TRBJ1-2 and V is TRBV5-1, with D possibly being TRBD1 (5 bases). The TCR sequence derives from a woman younger than 45 who had recovered from COVID-19. Sample: PBMCs or T cells enriched from blood (not recorded which). The CDR3 region has the DNA TGCGCCAGCAGCTTGGCCAGGGAAACCTTC. It encodes CASSLARETF.